A selection of T cell receptor beta chains follows, all from one sample in a study of radiotherapy plus CTLA-4 blockade in lung cancer. TCRdb's table, derived via immunoSEQ multiplex PCR, lists solely in-frame clones and lacks some. The repertoire holds over 80,000 clones, with around four fifths as singletons. The starting material was peripheral blood, obtained from a patient treated with radiotherapy plus ipilimumab. Receptor source: a human donor with non-small cell lung cancer who had stable disease on radiotherapy plus ipilimumab. Both conserved end residues are part of each CDR3. Each record gives: D gene, J gene, clone size, V gene, CDR3 protein, CDR3 DNA. A D gene is named only where the DNA matches it firmly. Only part of the rows carry a size: once, few, many, or a class if the clone is expanded.

>NA|TRBJ1-3|NA|TRBV30
CAWGTGVSGNTIYF
TGTGCCTGGGGTACAGGCGTCTCTGGAAACACCATATATTTT
>NA|TRBJ2-3|NA|TRBV27
CASSLSSRSDTQYF
TGTGCCAGCAGTTTATCGTCTAGGTCGGATACGCAGTATTTT
>TRBD1|TRBJ2-3|NA|TRBV7-2
CASSAGTGATRTGTQYF
TGTGCCAGCAGCGCTGGGACAGGAGCAACCCGGACTGGTACGCAGTATTTT
>NA|TRBJ1-4|few|TRBV7-9
CASSKATGWEKLFF
TGTGCCAGCAGCAAAGCGACAGGCTGGGAAAAACTGTTTTTT
>NA|TRBJ2-1|NA|TRBV7-9
CASSFLPSSSSYNEQFF
TGTGCCAGCAGCTTCCTTCCGAGCAGTAGCTCCTACAATGAGCAGTTCTTC
>NA|TRBJ2-2|NA|TRBV6-6
CASRNSIGNTGELFF
TGTGCCAGCAGAAACAGTATCGGGAACACCGGGGAGCTGTTTTTT
>NA|TRBJ1-1|NA|TRBV6-5
CASTPGVVRTEAFF
TGTGCCAGCACCCCAGGGGTGGTGCGCACTGAAGCTTTCTTT
>TRBD1|TRBJ1-1|NA|TRBV7-9
CASSRTGMNTEAFF
TGTGCCAGCAGCCGGACAGGAATGAACACTGAAGCTTTCTTT
>NA|TRBJ1-5|once|TRBV19
CASRETGRNQPQHF
TGTGCCAGTAGAGAGACAGGTCGCAATCAGCCCCAGCATTTT
>TRBD1|TRBJ1-4|NA|TRBV18
CASSPARGREKLFF
TGTGCCAGCTCACCAGCCAGGGGGCGTGAAAAACTGTTTTTT
>NA|TRBJ2-1|NA|TRBV5-1
CASSVGPTYNEQFF
TGCGCCAGCAGCGTGGGGCCGACCTACAATGAGCAGTTCTTC
>NA|TRBJ1-1|NA|TRBV4-2
CASSLGGNTEAFF
TGTGCCAGCAGCCTCGGGGGGAACACTGAAGCTTTCTTT
>TRBD2|TRBJ2-2|once|TRBV6-5
CASKRTSGSGGELFF
TGTGCCAGCAAAAGGACTAGCGGGTCAGGGGGGGAGCTGTTTTTT
>NA|TRBJ2-7|NA|TRBV11-3
CASSLDSIEQYF
TGTGCCAGCAGCTTGGACAGCATCGAGCAGTACTTC
>TRBD2|TRBJ2-2|NA|TRBV7-3
CASSHNPGLLANTGELFF
TGTGCCAGCAGTCATAATCCGGGACTACTCGCGAACACCGGGGAGCTGTTTTTT
>NA|TRBJ1-6|NA|TRBV30
CAWAGQDNSPLHF
TGTGCCTGGGCCGGGCAGGATAATTCACCCCTCCACTTT
>TRBD2|TRBJ2-7|NA|TRBV18
CASSQTSGSSYEQYF
TGTGCCAGCTCGCAAACTAGCGGGAGCTCCTACGAGCAGTACTTC
>NA|TRBJ1-1|NA|TRBV5-1
CASSSTTTWTEAFF
TGCGCCAGCAGCTCTACTACAACTTGGACTGAAGCTTTCTTT
>NA|TRBJ1-1|NA|TRBV29-1
CSVYRGSTEAFF
TGCAGCGTTTACCGGGGGTCCACTGAAGCTTTCTTT
>NA|TRBJ1-6|NA|TRBV28
CASRPGFGVNSPLHF
TGTGCCAGCAGACCCGGGTTCGGGGTTAATTCACCCCTCCACTTT
>NA|TRBJ2-2|NA|TRBV5-1
CAILKNTGELFF
TGCGCCATTCTGAAGAACACCGGGGAGCTGTTTTTT
>NA|TRBJ1-4|few|TRBV18
CASSRATNEKLFF
TGTGCCAGCTCACGTGCAACTAATGAAAAACTGTTTTTT
>NA|TRBJ1-4|NA|TRBV18
CASSPNVGNNEKLFF
TGTGCCAGCTCACCCAATGTAGGAAATAATGAAAAACTGTTTTTT
>TRBD2|TRBJ2-2|NA|TRBV27
CASTPAGGPVTGELFF
TGTGCCAGCACCCCGGCGGGGGGGCCGGTCACCGGGGAGCTGTTTTTT
>NA|TRBJ1-1|NA|TRBV5-1
CASSLAGDGGAFF
TGCGCCAGCAGCTTGGCGGGGGACGGAGGAGCTTTCTTT
>TRBD1|TRBJ2-5|NA|TRBV10-3
CAISETQGAGETQYF
TGTGCCATCAGTGAAACTCAGGGGGCCGGGGAGACCCAGTACTTC
>NA|TRBJ2-5|NA|TRBV6-7
CASSYSGKGNREEAETQYF
TGTGCCAGCAGTTACTCGGGGAAGGGGAACAGGGAAGAAGCAGAGACCCAGTACTTC
>TRBD2|TRBJ2-5|NA|TRBV28
CASSLGWGTSGVKETQYF
TGTGCCAGCAGTTTAGGATGGGGGACTAGCGGGGTCAAAGAGACCCAGTACTTC
>NA|TRBJ2-5|NA|TRBV2
CASSGDGQETQYF
TGTGCCAGCAGTGGGGACGGCCAAGAGACCCAGTACTTC
>TRBD1|TRBJ1-4|few|TRBV7-2
CASSARQGTTNEKLFF
TGTGCCAGCAGCGCTAGACAGGGGACAACTAATGAAAAACTGTTTTTT
>TRBD1|TRBJ1-5|NA|TRBV18
CASSTDPGTVINQPQHF
TGTGCCAGCTCAACTGACCCTGGGACAGTGATAAATCAGCCCCAGCATTTT
>NA|TRBJ1-1|few|TRBV18
CASSRGGMNTEAFF
TGTGCCAGCTCACGTGGCGGGATGAACACTGAAGCTTTCTTT
>TRBD1|TRBJ1-5|NA|TRBV19
CASRGQGAQPQHF
TGTGCCAGTAGGGGACAGGGGGCTCAGCCCCAGCATTTT
>NA|TRBJ1-4|NA|TRBV7-2
CASSLANRQGNEKLFF
TGTGCCAGCAGCTTAGCGAATCGTCAGGGAAATGAAAAACTGTTTTTT
>TRBD2|TRBJ2-2|NA|TRBV5-1
CASSFLGLAGKERTGELFF
TGCGCCAGCAGCTTCCTGGGACTAGCGGGAAAAGAACGCACCGGGGAGCTGTTTTTT
>NA|TRBJ2-7|NA|TRBV6-4
CASNEWTQQSYEQYF
TGTGCCAGCAACGAATGGACCCAGCAGTCCTACGAGCAGTACTTC
>TRBD2|TRBJ2-1|NA|TRBV14
CASSQVPSGGAHEQFF
TGTGCCAGCAGCCAGGTCCCTAGCGGGGGGGCCCATGAGCAGTTCTTC
>NA|TRBJ2-5|NA|TRBV20-1
CSASDQETQYF
TGCAGTGCTAGCGATCAAGAGACCCAGTACTTC
>NA|TRBJ1-5|NA|TRBV7-9
CASSLVGENQPQHF
TGTGCCAGCAGCTTAGTGGGGGAGAATCAGCCCCAGCATTTT
>NA|TRBJ1-2|NA|TRBV27
CASSLSPGHSNGYTF
TGTGCCAGCAGTTTATCTCCGGGACACTCAAATGGCTACACCTTC
>NA|TRBJ2-7|NA|TRBV5-6
CASSSGPPGEQYF
TGTGCCAGCAGCTCGGGCCCTCCTGGCGAGCAGTACTTC
>TRBD1|TRBJ2-1|NA|TRBV18
CASSQDRANEQFF
TGTGCCAGCTCCCAGGACAGGGCCAATGAGCAGTTCTTC
>NA|TRBJ2-5|NA|TRBV27
CAALETQYF
TGTGCCGCCTTGGAGACCCAGTACTTC
>NA|TRBJ1-6|NA|TRBV25-1
CASRHLGEGSPLHF
TGTGCCAGCAGGCATCTGGGGGAAGGGTCACCCCTCCACTTT
>NA|TRBJ1-2|NA|TRBV13
CASSQNYGYTF
TGTGCCAGCAGCCAGAACTATGGCTACACCTTC
>NA|TRBJ2-4|NA|TRBV18
CASSPSGGTAKNIQYF
TGTGCCAGCTCACCCTCGGGCGGGACCGCCAAAAACATTCAGTACTTC
>NA|TRBJ2-5|NA|TRBV7-2
CASSSPEEGHQETQYF
TGTGCCAGCAGCTCCCCTGAGGAGGGCCACCAAGAGACCCAGTACTTC
>TRBD2|TRBJ2-2|once|TRBV7-3
CASSPTLGAGGLYTGELFF
TGTGCCAGCAGCCCCACACTAGGTGCGGGAGGGTTGTACACCGGGGAGCTGTTTTTT
>NA|TRBJ2-1|NA|TRBV6-4
CASSDGEQYNEQFF
TGTGCCAGCAGTGACGGGGAGCAATACAATGAGCAGTTCTTC
>NA|TRBJ2-2|NA|TRBV6-4
CASSKGNTGELFF
TGTGCCAGCAGTAAAGGGAACACCGGGGAGCTGTTTTTT
>TRBD1|TRBJ2-7|NA|TRBV7-9
CASSLRGQGFYEQYF
TGTGCCAGCAGCTTAAGGGGACAGGGGTTCTACGAGCAGTACTTC
>TRBD1|TRBJ1-5|once|TRBV7-2
CASSLSSGRGTQPQHF
TGTGCCAGCAGCTTAAGTTCCGGCAGGGGGACTCAGCCCCAGCATTTT
>TRBD1|TRBJ2-7|NA|TRBV7-9
CASTSAGTALYEQYF
TGTGCCAGCACCTCCGCCGGGACAGCTCTCTACGAGCAGTACTTC
>TRBD2|TRBJ2-7|NA|TRBV28
CASSPIGLAGGFRAYEQYF
TGTGCCAGCAGTCCTATCGGACTAGCGGGAGGATTTCGGGCCTACGAGCAGTACTTC
>NA|TRBJ1-5|once|TRBV19
CASRPPSAGNQPQHF
TGTGCCAGTAGACCCCCCAGTGCGGGCAATCAGCCCCAGCATTTT
>NA|TRBJ2-7|NA|TRBV7-2
CASSLAGQGLYEQYF
TGTGCCAGCAGCTTAGCGGGTCAGGGGTTGTACGAGCAGTACTTC
>NA|TRBJ2-6|NA|TRBV10-2
CASSESVAGLLRANVLTF
NA